The rows below give T cell receptor beta chains drawn from one sample of a study of blood T cell repertoires in COVID-19. The assay was immunoSEQ multiplex PCR, and TCRdb's table has in-frame clones only and misses some. The sample lists about 89,000 clones, around 80% occurring once. Sequencing used peripheral blood. These receptors were taken from a man between 65 and 80 years old with acute or convalescent COVID-19. CDR3s include the opening cysteine and the closing phenylalanine or tryptophan. Each record gives: clone size, J gene, V gene, D gene, CDR3 protein, CDR3 DNA. D genes are given only for firm matches. The size entry is marked missing in some rows and otherwise reads once, few, many or a size class.

clone size: .
J gene: TRBJ1-5
V gene: TRBV19
D gene: .
CDR3 protein: CASSPRGQPQHF
CDR3 DNA: TGTGCCAGTAGTCCCCGGGGTCAGCCCCAGCATTTT

clone size: .
J gene: TRBJ1-4
V gene: TRBV30
D gene: .
CDR3 protein: CAWSGSTNEKLFF
CDR3 DNA: TGTGCCTGGAGTGGGAGTACTAATGAAAAACTGTTTTTT

clone size: .
J gene: TRBJ1-6
V gene: TRBV7-2
D gene: .
CDR3 protein: CASSTSTAYNSPLHF
CDR3 DNA: TGTGCCAGCAGCACCTCGACAGCTTATAATTCACCCCTCCACTTT

clone size: few
J gene: TRBJ1-2
V gene: TRBV27
D gene: TRBD1
CDR3 protein: CASSLSIGTGLNYGYTF
CDR3 DNA: TGTGCCAGCAGTTTGTCAATCGGGACAGGACTTAACTATGGCTACACCTTC

clone size: .
J gene: TRBJ2-7
V gene: TRBV5-4
D gene: TRBD1
CDR3 protein: CASSRQGDLGNEQYF
CDR3 DNA: TGTGCCAGCAGCCGGCAGGGGGATTTGGGTAACGAGCAGTACTTC

clone size: .
J gene: TRBJ1-2
V gene: TRBV6-5
D gene: TRBD1
CDR3 protein: CASSIRGHYGYTF
CDR3 DNA: TGTGCCAGCAGCATCAGGGGGCACTATGGCTACACCTTC

clone size: .
J gene: TRBJ2-7
V gene: TRBV19
D gene: .
CDR3 protein: CASSGGYEQYF
CDR3 DNA: TGTGCCAGTTCAGGGGGGTACGAGCAGTACTTC

clone size: .
J gene: TRBJ2-3
V gene: TRBV18
D gene: .
CDR3 protein: CASSGGSTDTQYF
CDR3 DNA: TGTGCCAGCTCGGGAGGATCCACAGATACGCAGTATTTT

clone size: many
J gene: TRBJ1-1
V gene: TRBV15
D gene: .
CDR3 protein: CATARGNTEAFF
CDR3 DNA: TGTGCCACAGCACGGGGTAACACTGAAGCTTTCTTT

clone size: few
J gene: TRBJ1-2
V gene: TRBV5-1
D gene: .
CDR3 protein: CASSLQGNGYTF
CDR3 DNA: TGCGCCAGCAGCTTGCAGGGGAATGGCTACACCTTC

clone size: few
J gene: TRBJ1-4
V gene: TRBV5-1
D gene: TRBD1
CDR3 protein: CASSPTTGTNEKLFF
CDR3 DNA: TGCGCCAGCAGCCCTACGACAGGGACTAATGAAAAACTGTTTTTT

clone size: .
J gene: TRBJ1-1
V gene: TRBV18
D gene: TRBD1
CDR3 protein: CASSPSGTGNTEAFF
CDR3 DNA: TGTGCCAGCTCACCGTCTGGGACAGGGAACACTGAAGCTTTCTTT

clone size: .
J gene: TRBJ1-6
V gene: TRBV2
D gene: .
CDR3 protein: CASRARGENSPLHF
CDR3 DNA: TGTGCCAGCAGGGCCCGGGGAGAAAATTCACCCCTCCACTTT

clone size: .
J gene: TRBJ2-1
V gene: TRBV7-3
D gene: TRBD2
CDR3 protein: CASSRTSGGAGYNEQFF
CDR3 DNA: TGTGCCAGCAGCCGGACTAGCGGGGGGGCCGGTTACAATGAGCAGTTCTTC

clone size: .
J gene: TRBJ2-2
V gene: TRBV2
D gene: .
CDR3 protein: CASREDTGELFF
CDR3 DNA: TGTGCCAGCAGGGAGGACACCGGGGAGCTGTTTTTT

clone size: once
J gene: TRBJ1-6
V gene: TRBV28
D gene: TRBD1
CDR3 protein: CASSLGDRGDSPLHF
CDR3 DNA: TGTGCCAGCAGTTTAGGGGACAGGGGTGACTCACCCCTCCACTTT

clone size: .
J gene: TRBJ1-5
V gene: TRBV6-6
D gene: .
CDR3 protein: CASSYSGTSNQPQHF
CDR3 DNA: TGTGCCAGCAGTTACTCAGGGACAAGCAATCAGCCCCAGCATTTT

clone size: few
J gene: TRBJ1-1
V gene: TRBV11-2
D gene: TRBD1
CDR3 protein: CASSQDRATEAFF
CDR3 DNA: TGTGCCAGCAGCCAGGACAGGGCCACTGAAGCTTTCTTT

clone size: .
J gene: TRBJ2-2
V gene: TRBV6-4
D gene: TRBD2
CDR3 protein: CASSDRLAGGANTGELFF
CDR3 DNA: TGTGCCAGCAGTGACCGCCTTGCGGGAGGCGCGAACACCGGGGAGCTGTTTTTT

clone size: .
J gene: TRBJ1-2
V gene: TRBV29-1
D gene: .
CDR3 protein: CSAKDTYGYTF
CDR3 DNA: TGCAGCGCCAAGGACACCTATGGCTACACCTTC

clone size: .
J gene: TRBJ2-7
V gene: TRBV5-6
D gene: TRBD1
CDR3 protein: CASSLWGQGYEQYF
CDR3 DNA: TGTGCCAGCAGCTTGTGGGGACAGGGGTACGAGCAGTACTTC

clone size: .
J gene: TRBJ2-7
V gene: TRBV9
D gene: TRBD1
CDR3 protein: CASSATGVTYEQYF
CDR3 DNA: TGTGCCAGCAGCGCGACAGGGGTCACCTACGAGCAGTACTTC

clone size: .
J gene: TRBJ1-2
V gene: TRBV6-1
D gene: TRBD1
CDR3 protein: CASSEATGFDYGYTF
CDR3 DNA: TGTGCCAGCAGTGAAGCGACAGGGTTTGACTATGGCTACACCTTC

clone size: .
J gene: TRBJ2-3
V gene: TRBV30
D gene: TRBD2
CDR3 protein: CAWSVLSGGFTDTQYF
CDR3 DNA: TGTGCCTGGAGTGTACTTAGCGGGGGATTCACAGATACGCAGTATTTT

clone size: .
J gene: TRBJ1-3
V gene: TRBV6-6
D gene: .
CDR3 protein: CASIAVGQQFGNTIYF
CDR3 DNA: TGTGCCAGCATCGCGGTCGGACAGCAATTTGGAAACACCATATATTTT

clone size: .
J gene: TRBJ2-7
V gene: TRBV11-2
D gene: TRBD1
CDR3 protein: CASSRIRTGHEQYF
CDR3 DNA: TGTGCCAGCAGCCGAATAAGGACAGGTCATGAGCAGTACTTC

clone size: .
J gene: TRBJ2-7
V gene: TRBV7-9
D gene: .
CDR3 protein: CASSLAQGPYEQYF
CDR3 DNA: TGTGCCAGCAGCTTAGCTCAGGGTCCTTACGAGCAGTACTTC

clone size: few
J gene: TRBJ1-1
V gene: TRBV30
D gene: TRBD1
CDR3 protein: CAWRGDRGITEAFF
CDR3 DNA: TGTGCCTGGAGGGGGGACAGGGGGATCACTGAAGCTTTCTTT

clone size: .
J gene: TRBJ2-3
V gene: TRBV7-6
D gene: TRBD2
CDR3 protein: CASSSWGGRTDTQYF
CDR3 DNA: TGTGCCAGCAGCTCCTGGGGAGGGCGTACAGATACGCAGTATTTT

clone size: .
J gene: TRBJ1-2
V gene: TRBV5-1
D gene: TRBD1
CDR3 protein: CASSGGQGEPGYTF
CDR3 DNA: TGCGCCAGCAGCGGGGGACAGGGGGAGCCTGGCTACACCTTC

clone size: .
J gene: TRBJ1-4
V gene: TRBV2
D gene: .
CDR3 protein: CASRTARELFF
CDR3 DNA: TGTGCCAGCAGAACAGCACGAGAACTGTTTTTT